This T cell receptor (beta chain) originates from a study of cytomegalovirus exposure and HLA in healthy donors. Turning to the study itself: A preliminary data release comprised 80 million to 95 million unique TCRs obtained from HLA-typed donors.

Regarding this clone: As yet, its antigen is unknown.

The PCR had 60 Vbeta and 13 Jbeta primers. The table came from immunoSEQ multiplex PCR; TCRdb's copy has only in-frame clones and leaves some out. The sample includes around 120,000 clones, approximately 80% of them seen just once. The study, taken as a whole, reports: Later analysis showed TCR association rates varying by HLA locus, highest for DRB1 and lowest for HLA-C.

This TCR was sampled from a boy between 2 and 10 years old in good health and CMV-seronegative. The sequenced sample consisted of PBMCs.

In nucleotides, the CDR3 is TGTGCCAGCACCGCCCCGGGACAGGGTAACCACAATGAGCAGTTCTTC. Translated, it gives CASTAPGQGNHNEQFF. The genes are TRBV27 and TRBJ2-1; 9 bases align to TRBD1. J was trimmed by 5 bases and V by 7 bases; bases with no gene match: 12. CDR1 MNHEY and CDR2 SMNVEV come from the germline V gene (reference sequence). The CDR3 totals 16 residues.